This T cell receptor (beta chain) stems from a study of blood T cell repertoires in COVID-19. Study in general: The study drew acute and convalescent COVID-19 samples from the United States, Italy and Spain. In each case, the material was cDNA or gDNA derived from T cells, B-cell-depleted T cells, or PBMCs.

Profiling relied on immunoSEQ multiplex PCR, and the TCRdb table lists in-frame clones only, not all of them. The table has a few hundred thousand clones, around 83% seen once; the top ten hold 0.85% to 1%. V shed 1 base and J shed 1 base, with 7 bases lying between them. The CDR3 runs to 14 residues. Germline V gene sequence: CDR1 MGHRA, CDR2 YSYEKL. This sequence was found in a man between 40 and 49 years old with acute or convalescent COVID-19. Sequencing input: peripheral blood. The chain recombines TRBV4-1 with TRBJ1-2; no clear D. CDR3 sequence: CASSQVASNYGYTF. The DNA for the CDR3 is TGCGCCAGCAGCCAAGTGGCCAGTAACTATGGCTACACCTTC.